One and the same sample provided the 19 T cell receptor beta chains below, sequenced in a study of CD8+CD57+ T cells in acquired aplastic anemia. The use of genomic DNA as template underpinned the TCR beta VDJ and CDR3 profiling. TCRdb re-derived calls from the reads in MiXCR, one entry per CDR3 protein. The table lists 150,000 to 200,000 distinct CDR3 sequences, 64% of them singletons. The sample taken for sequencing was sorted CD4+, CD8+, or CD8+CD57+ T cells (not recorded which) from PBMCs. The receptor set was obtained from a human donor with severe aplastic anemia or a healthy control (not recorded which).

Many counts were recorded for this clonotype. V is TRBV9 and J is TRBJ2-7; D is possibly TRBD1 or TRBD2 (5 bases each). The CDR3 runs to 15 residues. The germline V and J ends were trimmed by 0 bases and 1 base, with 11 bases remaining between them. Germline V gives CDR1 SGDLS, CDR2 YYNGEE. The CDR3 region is CASSVAGLRSYEQYF. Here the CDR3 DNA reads TGTGCCAGCAGCGTAGCGGGGCTTCGATCCTACGAGCAGTACTTC.

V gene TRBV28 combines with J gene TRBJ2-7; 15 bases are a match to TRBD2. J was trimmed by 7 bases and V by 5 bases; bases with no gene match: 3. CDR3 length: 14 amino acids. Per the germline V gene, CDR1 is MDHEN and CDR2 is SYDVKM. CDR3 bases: TGTGCCAGCAGTGGGGGACTAGCGGGAGGTGAGCAGTACTTC. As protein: CASSGGLAGGEQYF.

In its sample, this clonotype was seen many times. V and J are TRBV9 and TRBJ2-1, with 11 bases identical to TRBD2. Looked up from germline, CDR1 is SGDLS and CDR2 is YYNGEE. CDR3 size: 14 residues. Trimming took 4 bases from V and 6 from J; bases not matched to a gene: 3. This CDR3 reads CASSFSGGANEQFF. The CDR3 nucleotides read TGTGCCAGCAGCTTTAGCGGGGGGGCCAATGAGCAGTTCTTC. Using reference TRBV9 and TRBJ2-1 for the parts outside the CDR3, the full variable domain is DSGVTQTPKHLITATGQRVTLRCSPRSGDLSVYWYQQSLDQGLQFLIQYYNGEERAKGNILERFSAQQFPDLHSELNLSSLELGDSALYFCASSFSGGANEQFFGPGTRLTVL.

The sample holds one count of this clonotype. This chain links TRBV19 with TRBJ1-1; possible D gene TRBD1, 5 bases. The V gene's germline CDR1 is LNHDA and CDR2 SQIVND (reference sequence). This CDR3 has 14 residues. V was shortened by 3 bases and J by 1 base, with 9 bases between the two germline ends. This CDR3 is CASSMGLPNTEAFF. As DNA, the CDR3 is TGTGCCAGTAGTATGGGGCTCCCGAACACTGAAGCTTTCTTT.

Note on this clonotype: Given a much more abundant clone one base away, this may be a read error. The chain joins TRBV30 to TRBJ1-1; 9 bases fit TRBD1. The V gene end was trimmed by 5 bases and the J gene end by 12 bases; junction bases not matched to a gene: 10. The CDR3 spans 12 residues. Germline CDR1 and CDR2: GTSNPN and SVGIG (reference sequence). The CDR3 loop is CAWGRGDREPFF. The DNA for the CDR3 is TGTGCCTGGGGTCGCGGGGACAGGGAGCCTTTCTTT. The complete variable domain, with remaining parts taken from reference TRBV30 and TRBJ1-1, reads SQTIHQWPATLVQPVGSPLSLECTVEGTSNPNLYWYRQAAGRGLQLLFYSVGIGQISSEVPQNLSASRPQDRQFILSSKKLLLSDSGFYLCAWGRGDREPFFGQGTRLTVV.

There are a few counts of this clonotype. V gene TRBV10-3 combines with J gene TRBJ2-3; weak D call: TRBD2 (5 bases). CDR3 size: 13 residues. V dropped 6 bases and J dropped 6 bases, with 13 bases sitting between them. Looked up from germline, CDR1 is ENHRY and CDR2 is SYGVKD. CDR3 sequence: CAIRTGSGDTQYF. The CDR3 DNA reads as TGTGCCATCAGGACGGGAAGTGGGGATACGCAGTATTTT.

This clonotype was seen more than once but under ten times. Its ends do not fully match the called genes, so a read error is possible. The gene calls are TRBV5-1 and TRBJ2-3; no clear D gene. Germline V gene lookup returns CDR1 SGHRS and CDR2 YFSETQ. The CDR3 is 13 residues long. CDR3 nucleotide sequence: TGTGCCAGCAGCTTGGTCTTCACAGATACGCAGTATTTT. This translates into CASSLVFTDTQYF.

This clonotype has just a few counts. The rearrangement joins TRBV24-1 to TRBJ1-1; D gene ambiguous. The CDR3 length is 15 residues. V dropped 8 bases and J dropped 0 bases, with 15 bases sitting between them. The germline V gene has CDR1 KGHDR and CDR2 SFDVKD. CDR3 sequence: CATKYSLKVNTEAFF. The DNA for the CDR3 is TGTGCCACCAAGTACTCTTTAAAGGTGAACACTGAAGCTTTCTTT.

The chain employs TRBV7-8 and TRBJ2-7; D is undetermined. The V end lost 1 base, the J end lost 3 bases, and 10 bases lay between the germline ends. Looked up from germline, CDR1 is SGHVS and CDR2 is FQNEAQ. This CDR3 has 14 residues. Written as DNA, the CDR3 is TGTGCCAGCAGCTTAGTTGCATTGGGCTACGAGCAGTACTTC. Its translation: CASSLVALGYEQYF.

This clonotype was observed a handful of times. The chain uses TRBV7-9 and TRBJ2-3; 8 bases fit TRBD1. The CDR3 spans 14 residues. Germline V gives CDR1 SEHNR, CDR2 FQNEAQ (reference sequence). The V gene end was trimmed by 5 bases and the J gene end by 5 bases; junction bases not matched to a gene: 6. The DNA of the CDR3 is TGTGCCAGCAGCCTGGACAGGGCTCAAGATACGCAGTATTTT. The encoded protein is CASSLDRAQDTQYF.

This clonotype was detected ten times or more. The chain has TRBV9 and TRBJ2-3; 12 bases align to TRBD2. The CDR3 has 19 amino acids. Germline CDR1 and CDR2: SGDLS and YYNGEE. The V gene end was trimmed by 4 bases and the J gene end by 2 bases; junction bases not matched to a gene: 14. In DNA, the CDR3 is TGTGCCAGCAGCCCTTATCGCCGACTAGCGGGGGTTTACACAGATACGCAGTATTTT. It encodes CASSPYRRLAGVYTDTQYF.

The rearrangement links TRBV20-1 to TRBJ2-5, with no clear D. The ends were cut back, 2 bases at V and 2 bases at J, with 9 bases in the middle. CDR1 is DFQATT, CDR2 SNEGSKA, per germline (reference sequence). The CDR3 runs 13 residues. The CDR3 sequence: CSARQVVQETQYF. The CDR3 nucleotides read TGCAGTGCTAGACAGGTTGTGCAAGAGACCCAGTACTTC.

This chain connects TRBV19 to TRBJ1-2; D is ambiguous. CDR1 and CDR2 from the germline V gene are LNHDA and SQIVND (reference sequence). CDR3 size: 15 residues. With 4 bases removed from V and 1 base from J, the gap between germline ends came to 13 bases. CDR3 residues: CASSTDVNLNYGYTF. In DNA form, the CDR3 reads TGTGCCAGTAGTACTGACGTAAACCTTAACTATGGCTACACCTTC.

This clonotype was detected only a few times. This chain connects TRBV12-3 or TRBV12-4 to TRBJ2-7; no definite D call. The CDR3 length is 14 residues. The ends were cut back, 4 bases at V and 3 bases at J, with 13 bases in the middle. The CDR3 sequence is CASSSLVLDYEQYF. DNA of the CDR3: TGTGCCAGCAGTTCTTTGGTCCTTGACTACGAGCAGTACTTC.

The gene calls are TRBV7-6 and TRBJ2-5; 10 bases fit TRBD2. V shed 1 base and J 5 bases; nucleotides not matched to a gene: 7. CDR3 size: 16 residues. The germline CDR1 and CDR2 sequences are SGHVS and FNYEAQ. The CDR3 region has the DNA TGTGCCAGCAGCTTAGGGCTAGCGGGGGCCTGGGAGACCCAGTACTTC. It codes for CASSLGLAGAWETQYF.

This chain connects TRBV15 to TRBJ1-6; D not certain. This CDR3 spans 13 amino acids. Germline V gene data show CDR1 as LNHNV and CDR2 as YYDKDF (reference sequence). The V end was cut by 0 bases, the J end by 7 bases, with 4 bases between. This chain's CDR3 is CATSRDWNSPLHF. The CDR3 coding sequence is TGTGCCACCAGCAGAGATTGGAATTCACCCCTCCACTTT. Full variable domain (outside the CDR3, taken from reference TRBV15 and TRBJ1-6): DAMVIQNPRYQVTQFGKPVTLSCSQTLNHNVMYWYQQKSSQAPKLLFHYYDKDFNNEADTPDNFQSRRPNTSFCFLDIRSPGLGDTAMYLCATSRDWNSPLHFGNGTRLTVT.

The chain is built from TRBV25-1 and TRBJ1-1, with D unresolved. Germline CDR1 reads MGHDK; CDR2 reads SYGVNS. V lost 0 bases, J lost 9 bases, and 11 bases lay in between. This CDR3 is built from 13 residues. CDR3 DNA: TGTGCCAGCAGTGAATATGGGTTCGGGAAAGCTTTCTTT. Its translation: CASSEYGFGKAFF.

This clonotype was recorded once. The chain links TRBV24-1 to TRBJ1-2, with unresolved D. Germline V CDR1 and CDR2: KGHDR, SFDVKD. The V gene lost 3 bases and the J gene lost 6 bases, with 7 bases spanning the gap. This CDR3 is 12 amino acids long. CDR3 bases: TGTGCCACCAGTGATAGGGTTGATGGCTACACCTTC. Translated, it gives CATSDRVDGYTF.

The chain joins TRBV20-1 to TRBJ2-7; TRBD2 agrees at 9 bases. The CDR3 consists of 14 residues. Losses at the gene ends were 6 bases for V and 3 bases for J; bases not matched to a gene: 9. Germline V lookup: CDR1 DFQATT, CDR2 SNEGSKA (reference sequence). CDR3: CSAIAGESGYEQYF. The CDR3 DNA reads TGCAGTGCGATAGCGGGAGAGTCGGGCTACGAGCAGTACTTC.